This T cell receptor (beta chain) was retrieved from a study of CD8 T cells in ankylosing spondylitis (dated by TCRdb to the late 2010s). Study-level background: To find TCR variants linked to disease, the study profiled T cell receptor beta repertoires in ankylosing spondylitis patients and healthy donors. Peripheral blood was sampled, and synovial fluid was also collected from ankylosing spondylitis patients. The full study cohort was made up of 25 ankylosing spondylitis patients and approximately 100 healthy donors. The paper as a whole reports these results and caveats: The disease-linked clones were reported to be significantly enriched in matched synovial fluid samples from ankylosing spondylitis patients. In peripheral blood, the disease-linked clones were found at relatively low frequencies and had a CD8+ phenotype. Blood from ankylosing spondylitis patients appeared to be characterized by a TCR beta motif made up of several highly homologous amino acid variants. Some motif variants had previously been reported in the synovial fluid and blood of reactive arthritis patients, which suggests shared mechanisms of disease initiation.

CDR1 is given as SGDLS and CDR2 as YYNGEE, both from the germline V gene. The CDR3 runs 13 residues from the cysteine to the phenylalanine. Only the CDR3 portion is preserved as DNA: 39 bases, with reading frame beginning at the first base. The germline V end is reduced by 5 bases and the J end by 11 bases; junction bases left unmatched: 6. Sequencing was performed on an Illumina HiSeq 2500. Quantitative 5'-RACE with molecular barcodes was used to prepare TCR beta libraries. The source study handled its data this way. Disease-linked TCR variants were identified with a new computational method built on a probabilistic model of VDJ rearrangement. The public reads were reanalyzed by TCRdb: fastp trimming at Q25, MiXCR alignment, in-frame beta chains only. Each record represents a unique CDR3 protein, reported with the most common genes and DNA among its rows. TCRdb's processing, not the authors', yielded these V and J calls. In this sample the table shows about 36,000 distinct CDR3 sequences, roughly 13% of which occur a single time. Roughly 32% of the sample comes from the top ten.

This clonotype has ten or more counts. Its binding antigen is unknown. Per-base quality was not reported, and no clone a single base away is much larger than it. Synovial fluid samples and blood samples obtained from the same ankylosing spondylitis patients were matched. Sequencing was performed on synovial fluid, either unsorted or a sorted T cell fraction (not recorded which). The chain joins TRBV9 to TRBJ1-6; TRBD1 matches 8 bases in the middle. The receptor was isolated from a male donor with ankylosing spondylitis. The CDR3 sequence is CASSGQGKAPLHF. The DNA reads TGTGCCAGCAGTGGACAGGGAAAAGCACCCCTCCACTTT.